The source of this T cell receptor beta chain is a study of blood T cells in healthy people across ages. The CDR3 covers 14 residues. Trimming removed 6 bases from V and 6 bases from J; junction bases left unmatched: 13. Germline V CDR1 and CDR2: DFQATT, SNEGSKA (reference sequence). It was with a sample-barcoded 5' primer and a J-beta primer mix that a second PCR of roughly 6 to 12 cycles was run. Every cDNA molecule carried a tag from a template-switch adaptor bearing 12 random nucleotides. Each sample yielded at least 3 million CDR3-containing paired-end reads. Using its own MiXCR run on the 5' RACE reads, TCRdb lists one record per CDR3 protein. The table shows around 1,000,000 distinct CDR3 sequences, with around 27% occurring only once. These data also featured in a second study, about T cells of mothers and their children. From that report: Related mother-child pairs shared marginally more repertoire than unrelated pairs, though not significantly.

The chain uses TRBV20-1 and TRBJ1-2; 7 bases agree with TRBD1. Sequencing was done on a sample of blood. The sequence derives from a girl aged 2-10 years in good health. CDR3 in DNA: TGCAGTGCCGATCCGGGACAGTCTATTAATGGCTACACCTTC. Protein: CSADPGQSINGYTF.